This T cell receptor (beta chain) was identified in a study of T cell clonality in common variable immunodeficiency. The table lists this clone with a few counts. The read finishes 3 residues shy of the CDR3 end, and the germline J gene is used to complete it. Some clones are missing from TCRdb's copy, which holds only in-frame ones; the method was immunoSEQ multiplex PCR. Altogether roughly 29,000 clones were found in the sample, and no singletons occur. Per the germline V gene, CDR1 is GTSNPN and CDR2 is SVGIG (reference sequence). The CDR3 sequence is 16 residues long. V is TRBV30 and J is TRBJ1-2; maybe TRBD1 (5 bases). The sequencing input was peripheral blood mononuclear cells. This TCR was recovered from a person aged 18-69 years in good health. The CDR3: CAWPWKGGAHTDTYTF. Partial CDR3 DNA: TGTGCCTGGCCATGGAAAGGCGGGGCCCACACAGATACC.